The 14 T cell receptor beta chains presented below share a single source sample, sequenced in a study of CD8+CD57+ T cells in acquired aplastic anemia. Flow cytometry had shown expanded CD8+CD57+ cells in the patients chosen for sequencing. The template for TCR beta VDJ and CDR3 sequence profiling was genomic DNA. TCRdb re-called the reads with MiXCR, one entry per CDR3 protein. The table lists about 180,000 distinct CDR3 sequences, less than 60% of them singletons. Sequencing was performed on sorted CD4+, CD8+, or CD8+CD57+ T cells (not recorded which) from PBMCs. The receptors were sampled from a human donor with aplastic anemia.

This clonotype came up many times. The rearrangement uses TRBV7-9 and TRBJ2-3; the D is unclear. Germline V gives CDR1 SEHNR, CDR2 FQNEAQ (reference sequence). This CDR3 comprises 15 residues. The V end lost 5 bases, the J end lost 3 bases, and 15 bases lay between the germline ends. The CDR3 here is CASSARLESTDTQYF. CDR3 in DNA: TGTGCCAGCAGCGCCCGGTTGGAGAGTACAGATACGCAGTATTTT.

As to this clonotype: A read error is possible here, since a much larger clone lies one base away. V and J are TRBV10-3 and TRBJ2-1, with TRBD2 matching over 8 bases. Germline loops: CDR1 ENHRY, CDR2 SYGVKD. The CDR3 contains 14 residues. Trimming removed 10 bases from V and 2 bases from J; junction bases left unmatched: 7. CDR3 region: CASAAGAAYNEQFF. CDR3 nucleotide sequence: TGTGCCAGTGCAGCGGGGGCGGCCTACAATGAGCAGTTCTTC.

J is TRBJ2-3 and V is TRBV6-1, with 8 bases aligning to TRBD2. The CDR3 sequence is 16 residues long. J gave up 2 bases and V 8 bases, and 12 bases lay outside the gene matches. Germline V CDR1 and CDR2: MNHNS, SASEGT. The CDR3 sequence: CASSSGRVPFTDTQYF. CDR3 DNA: TGTGCCAGCTCTAGCGGGCGGGTACCTTTCACAGATACGCAGTATTTT.

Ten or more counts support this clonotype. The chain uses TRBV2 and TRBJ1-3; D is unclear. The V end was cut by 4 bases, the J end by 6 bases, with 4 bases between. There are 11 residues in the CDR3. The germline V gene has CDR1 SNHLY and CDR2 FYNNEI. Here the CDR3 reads CASSAENTIYF. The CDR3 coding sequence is TGTGCCAGCAGTGCTGAAAACACCATATATTTT.

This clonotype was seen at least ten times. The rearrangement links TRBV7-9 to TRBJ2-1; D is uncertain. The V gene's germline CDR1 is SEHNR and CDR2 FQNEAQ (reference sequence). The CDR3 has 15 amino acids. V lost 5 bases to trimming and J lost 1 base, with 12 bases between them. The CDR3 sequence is CASSLRTLSYNEQFF. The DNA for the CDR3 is TGTGCCAGCAGCCTAAGGACGTTGTCCTACAATGAGCAGTTCTTC.

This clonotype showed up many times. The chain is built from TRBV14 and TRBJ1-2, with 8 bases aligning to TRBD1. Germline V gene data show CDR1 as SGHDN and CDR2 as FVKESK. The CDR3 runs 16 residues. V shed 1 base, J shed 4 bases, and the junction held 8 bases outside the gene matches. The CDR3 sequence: CASSQGGRGQGYGYTF. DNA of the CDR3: TGTGCCAGCAGCCAAGGAGGCAGGGGGCAAGGCTATGGCTACACCTTC.

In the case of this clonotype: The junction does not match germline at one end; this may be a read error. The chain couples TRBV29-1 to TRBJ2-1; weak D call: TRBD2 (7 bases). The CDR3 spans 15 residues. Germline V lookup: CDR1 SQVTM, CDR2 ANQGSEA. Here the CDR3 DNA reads TGCAGCGTTGAAACGGGGGGCTCATCCTACAATGAGCAGCTCTTC. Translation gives CSVETGGSSYNEQLF.

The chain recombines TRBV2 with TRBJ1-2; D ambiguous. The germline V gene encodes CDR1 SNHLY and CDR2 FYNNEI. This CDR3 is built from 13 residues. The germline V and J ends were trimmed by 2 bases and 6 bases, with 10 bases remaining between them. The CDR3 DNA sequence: TGTGCCAGCAGTGAAATACTTTTTGATGGCTACACCTTC. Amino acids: CASSEILFDGYTF.

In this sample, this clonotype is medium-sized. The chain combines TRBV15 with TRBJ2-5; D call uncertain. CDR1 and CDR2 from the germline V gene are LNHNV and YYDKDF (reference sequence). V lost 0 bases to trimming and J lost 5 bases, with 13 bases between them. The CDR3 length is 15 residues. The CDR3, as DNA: TGTGCCACCAGCAGAGATCCCCACCCAACGGAGACCCAGTACTTC. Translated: CATSRDPHPTETQYF.

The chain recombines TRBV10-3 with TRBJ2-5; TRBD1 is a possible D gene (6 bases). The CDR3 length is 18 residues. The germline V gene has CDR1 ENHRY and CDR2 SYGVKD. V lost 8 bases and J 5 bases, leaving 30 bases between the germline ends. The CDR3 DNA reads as TGTGCCATCGGTCAAGGATTTACGGGACACTCATTGGCGGAGACCCAGTACTTC. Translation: CAIGQGFTGHSLAETQYF.

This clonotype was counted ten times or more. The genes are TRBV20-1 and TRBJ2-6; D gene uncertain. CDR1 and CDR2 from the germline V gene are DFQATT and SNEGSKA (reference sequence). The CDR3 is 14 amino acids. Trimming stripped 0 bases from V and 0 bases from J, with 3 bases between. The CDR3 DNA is TGCAGTGCTAGAGATACCTCTGGGGCCAACGTCCTGACTTTC. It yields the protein CSARDTSGANVLTF.

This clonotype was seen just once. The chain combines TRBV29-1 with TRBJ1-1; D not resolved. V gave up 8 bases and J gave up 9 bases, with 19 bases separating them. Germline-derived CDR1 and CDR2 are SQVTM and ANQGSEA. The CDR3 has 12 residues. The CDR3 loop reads CSLVRVEEKAFF. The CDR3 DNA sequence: TGCAGCTTAGTGCGGGTAGAGGAGAAAGCTTTCTTT. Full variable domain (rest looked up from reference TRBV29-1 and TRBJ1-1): SAVISQKPSRDICQRGTSLTIQCQVDSQVTMMFWYRQQPGQSLTLIATANQGSEATYESGFVIDKFPISRPNLTFSTLTVSNMSPEDSSIYLCSLVRVEEKAFFGQGTRLTVV.

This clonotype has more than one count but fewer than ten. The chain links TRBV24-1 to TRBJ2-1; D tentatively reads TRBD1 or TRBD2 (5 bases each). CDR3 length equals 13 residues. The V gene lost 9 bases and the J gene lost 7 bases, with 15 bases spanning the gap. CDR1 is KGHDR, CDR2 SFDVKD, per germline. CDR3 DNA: TGTGCCACCTCTTGGGGGAGCCTTAATGAGCAGTTCTTC. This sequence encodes CATSWGSLNEQFF.

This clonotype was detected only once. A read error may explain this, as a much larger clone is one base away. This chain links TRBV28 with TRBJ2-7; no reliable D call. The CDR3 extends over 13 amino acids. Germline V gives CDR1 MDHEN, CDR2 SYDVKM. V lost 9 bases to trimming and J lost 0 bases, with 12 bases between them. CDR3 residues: CASLTRVSYEQYF. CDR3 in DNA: TGTGCCAGTCTAACCCGCGTCTCCTACGAGCAGTACTTC.